Described below is a single T cell receptor (beta chain) sequence and its context. V lost 5 bases, J lost 0 bases, and 10 bases stayed unmatched. The CDR3 consists of 16 residues. Per germline, CDR1 SGHNT and CDR2 YYREEE (reference sequence). The sample originates from a study of blood T cells in healthy people across ages. A second roughly 7 to 11 cycle PCR used barcoded and J-beta primers. Each cDNA molecule was tagged by a template-switch adaptor that had 12 random nucleotides. TCRdb reanalysed the 5' RACE reads using MiXCR and keeps one entry per CDR3 protein. The data contain about 1,400,000 distinct CDR3 sequences, around 59% of them singletons.

This TCR derives from a man between 18 and 29 years old in good health. This sequence joins TRBV5-4 and TRBJ2-7, with 8 positions matching TRBD1. Source material: blood. The DNA of the CDR3 is TGTGCCAGCAGTTATCTAACAGGGGGTCTCTCCTACGAGCAGTACTTC. The encoded protein is CASSYLTGGLSYEQYF.